This section outlines one T cell receptor (beta chain) sequence together with its context. Its antigen is undetermined. The germline gene is not matched at one end of the junction; a read error may be the cause. CDR1 and CDR2 from the germline V gene are SSHAT and FNYEAQ (reference sequence). CDR3 size: 16 residues. This sample is part of a study of cytomegalovirus exposure and HLA in healthy donors. Study results and limitations: Both high specificity and high sensitivity reportedly marked the classifier's diagnosis of cytomegalovirus status. Analyses of presence and absence presupposed an approximately uniform sequencing depth across donors.

This PCR relied on a set of 60 Vbeta primers and 13 Jbeta primers. The protocol was immunoSEQ multiplex PCR, while the TCRdb copy is restricted to in-frame clones and leaves out a portion. The sample lists roughly 90,000 clones, around 79% occurring once. Sequenced material: PBMCs. This receptor was obtained from a woman between 40 and 50 years old in good health and CMV-seropositive. The chain couples TRBV7-7 to TRBJ2-5; D possibly corresponds to TRBD2 (6 bases). This CDR3 is CASSLDGGTGGETQYF. In DNA form, the CDR3 reads TGTGCTAGCAGCTTAGATGGGGGGACGGGCGGAGAGACCCAGTACTTC.